Following are 5 T cell receptor delta chains from one sample sequenced in a study of intestinal T cells in coeliac disease. The bulk TRD library came from about 160 ng of biopsy DNA amplified with BIOMED-2 primers. TCRdb ran CATT on the multiplex PCR reads. This table holds about 500 delta-chain clones, 50% to 60% found once. For each case, the template was genomic DNA from ten roughly 5-µm formalin-fixed paraffin-embedded scrolls. Sequencing was done on a sample of a duodenal biopsy. Receptor source: a human donor with celiac disease.

The J gene was recorded as TRDJ1; no V gene was called; the DNA was not used to check the table's D call, TRDD3. The CDR3 length is 13 residues. For the CDR3, the DNA is TGTGCTTCATTGATCTGGCGGACCGATAAACTCATCTTT. Translating it yields CASLIWRTDKLIF.

Note on this clone: A read error may explain this, as a much larger clone is one base away. This rearrangement joins TRDV1 to TRDJ1; 10 positions match TRDD3. TCRdb records no J gene; here it was assigned by comparing the DNA to germline. This CDR3 region has 21 residues. With V trimmed by 0 bases and J by 10 bases, 26 bases remained unmatched. Germline V gives CDR1 TSWWSYY, CDR2 QGS. CDR3 nucleotide sequence: TGTGCTCTTGGGGAACTAGCAGTCCGCCCCCCGTTACTGGGGGATCACAGTGGACTCATCTTT. Its protein is CALGELAVRPPLLGDHSGLIF.

By sample fraction, this clone is large (0.1 to 1%). The chain carries TRDV1 and TRDJ2; TRDD3 matches 8 bases. The J gene is not listed in TCRdb, so it was assigned here from a DNA match to germline. The CDR3 sequence is 23 residues long. Per the germline V gene, CDR1 is TSWWSYY and CDR2 is QGS. Unmatched junction bases numbered 21, after V lost 0 bases and J lost 0 bases. CDR3 nucleotide sequence: TGTGCTCTTGGGGAACTTGTCCCTTCCCATGTGCACTGGGGGTCAACTTTGACAGCACAACTCTTCTTT. This encodes CALGELVPSHVHWGSTLTAQLFF.

By sample fraction, this clone is hyperexpanded. The chain uses TRDV1 and TRDJ1; 13 bases fit TRDD3. Germline-derived CDR1 and CDR2 are TSWWSYY and QGS. The junction had 18 bases not matched to a gene; V was cut back by 2 bases and J by 0 bases. This CDR3 comprises 22 residues. The CDR3: CALGESLDWGIRDIGYTDKLIF. CDR3 DNA: TGTGCTCTTGGGGAATCACTCGACTGGGGGATACGTGACATAGGGTACACCGATAAACTCATCTTT.

This clone showed up just a few times. A read error likely explains why the TCRdb protein, taken from a much larger clone, differs from this DNA's translation at residue 11; the protein shown is translated from the DNA. This CDR3 reads CALGDGLPWDFWGIERDKLIF. The CDR3 coding sequence is TGTGCTCTTGGGGATGGCCTTCCTTGGGACTTCTGGGGGATCGAGAGAGATAAACTCATCTTT. This chain joins TRDV1 and TRDJ1, with 9 bases lining up with TRDD3. No J gene is reported in TCRdb; it was inferred here by comparing the DNA with germline. The length of the CDR3 is 21 residues. V shed 3 bases, J shed 5 bases, and the junction held 25 bases outside the gene matches. CDR1 is TSWWSYY, CDR2 QGS, per germline.